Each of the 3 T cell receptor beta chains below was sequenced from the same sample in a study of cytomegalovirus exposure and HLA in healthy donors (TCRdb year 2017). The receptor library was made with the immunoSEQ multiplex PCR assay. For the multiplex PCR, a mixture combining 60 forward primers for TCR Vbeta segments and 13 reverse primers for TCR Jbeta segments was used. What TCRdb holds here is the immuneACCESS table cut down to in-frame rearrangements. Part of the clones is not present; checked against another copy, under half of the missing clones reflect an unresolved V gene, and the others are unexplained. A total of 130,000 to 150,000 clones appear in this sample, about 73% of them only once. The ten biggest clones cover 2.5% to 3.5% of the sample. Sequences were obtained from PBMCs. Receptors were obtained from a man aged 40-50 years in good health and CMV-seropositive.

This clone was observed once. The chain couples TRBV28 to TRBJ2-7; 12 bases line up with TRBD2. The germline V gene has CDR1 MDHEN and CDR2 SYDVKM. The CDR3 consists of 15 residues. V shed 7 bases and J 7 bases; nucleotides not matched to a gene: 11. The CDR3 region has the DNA TGTGCCAGCACCCCACTGGGACTAGCGGGCTTGGAGCAGTACTTC. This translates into CASTPLGLAGLEQYF.

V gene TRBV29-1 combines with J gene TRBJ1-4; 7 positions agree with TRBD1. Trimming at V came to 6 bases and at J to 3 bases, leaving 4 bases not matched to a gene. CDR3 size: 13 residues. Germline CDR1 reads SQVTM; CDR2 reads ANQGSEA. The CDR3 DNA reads TGCAGCGTCGAGACAGGGTCTAATGAAAAACTGTTTTTT. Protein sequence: CSVETGSNEKLFF.

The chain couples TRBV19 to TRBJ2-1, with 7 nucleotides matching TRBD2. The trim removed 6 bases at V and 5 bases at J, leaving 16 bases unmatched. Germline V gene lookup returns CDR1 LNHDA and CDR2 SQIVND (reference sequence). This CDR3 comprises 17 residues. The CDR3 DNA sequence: TGTGCCAGTAGGAATAGGGCTCTTTCCGGGACTAACAATGAGCAGTTCTTC. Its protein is CASRNRALSGTNNEQFF.